Each of the 3 T cell receptor beta chains below was sequenced from the same sample in a study of T cells in Graves' hyperthyroidism and ophthalmopathy. TCR beta CDR3 regions were amplified from RNA. In the first-round RT-PCR of the TCR CDR3, the HTBI primer set was used. TCRdb re-called the multiplex PCR reads with MiXCR, one entry per CDR3 protein. The sample consists of some 600,000 distinct CDR3 sequences, approximately 14% of them appearing once. The sequenced sample was blood. The receptors derive from a woman aged 25 to 45 with Graves' hyperthyroidism that later progressed to Graves' ophthalmopathy.

The rearrangement links TRBV20-1 to TRBJ2-1; TRBD2 matches at 7 bases. Germline CDR1 reads DFQATT; CDR2 reads SNEGSKA (reference sequence). The V gene end was trimmed by 6 bases and the J gene end by 2 bases; junction bases not matched to a gene: 10. The CDR3 consists of 15 residues. The CDR3 here is CSARPTSAPYNEQFF. Here the CDR3 DNA reads TGCAGTGCGAGACCAACTAGCGCGCCCTACAATGAGCAGTTCTTC.

V is TRBV5-5 and J is TRBJ2-7; TRBD1 is a possible D gene (5 bases). Germline assignment: CDR1 SGHKS and CDR2 YYEKEE (reference sequence). The CDR3 spans 15 residues. V was shortened by 7 bases and J by 2 bases, with 19 bases between the two germline ends. CDR3 DNA: TGTGCCAGCGAGCTTTCGACAGCGAGTACCTACGAGCAGTACTTC. Protein sequence: CASELSTASTYEQYF.

This clonotype was observed many times. The chain links TRBV6-2 or TRBV6-3 to TRBJ2-1; D might be TRBD1 (5 bases). V lost 4 bases to trimming and J lost 4 bases, with 8 bases between them. CDR3 length: 13 residues. In germline, CDR1 is MNHEY, CDR2 SVGEGT. CDR3 DNA: TGTGCCAGCAGTTCCAACAGGTACAATGAGCAGTTCTTC. The encoded protein is CASSSNRYNEQFF.